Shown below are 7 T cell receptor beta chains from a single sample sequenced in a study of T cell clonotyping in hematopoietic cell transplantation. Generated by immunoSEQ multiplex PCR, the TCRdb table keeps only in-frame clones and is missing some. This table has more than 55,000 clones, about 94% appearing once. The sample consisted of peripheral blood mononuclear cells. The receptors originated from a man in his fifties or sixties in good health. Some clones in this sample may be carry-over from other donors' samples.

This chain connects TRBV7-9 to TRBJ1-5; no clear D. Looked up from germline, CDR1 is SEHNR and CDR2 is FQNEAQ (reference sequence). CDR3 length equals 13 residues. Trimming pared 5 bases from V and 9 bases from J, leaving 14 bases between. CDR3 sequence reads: CASSRSSFPPQHF. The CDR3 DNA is TGTGCCAGCAGCCGCAGTAGTTTTCCGCCCCAGCATTTT. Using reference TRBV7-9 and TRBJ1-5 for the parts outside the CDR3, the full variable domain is DTGVSQNPRHKITKRGQNVTFRCDPISEHNRLYWYRQTLGQGPEFLTYFQNEAQLEKSRLLSDRFSAERPKGSFSTLEIQRTEQGDSAMYLCASSRSSFPPQHFGDGTRLSIL.

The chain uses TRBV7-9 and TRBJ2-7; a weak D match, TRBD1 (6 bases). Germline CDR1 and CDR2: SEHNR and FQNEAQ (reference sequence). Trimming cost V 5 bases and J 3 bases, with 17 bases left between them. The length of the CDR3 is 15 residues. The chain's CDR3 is CASSPTGFLNYEQYF. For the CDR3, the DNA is TGTGCCAGCAGCCCTACAGGGTTCCTGAACTACGAGCAGTACTTC.

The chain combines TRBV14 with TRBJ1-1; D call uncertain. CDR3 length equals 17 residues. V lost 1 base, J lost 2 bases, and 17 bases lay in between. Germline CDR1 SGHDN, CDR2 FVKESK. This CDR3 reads CASSQVVGLDGNTEAFF. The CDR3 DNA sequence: TGTGCCAGCAGCCAAGTTGTGGGTCTTGACGGAAACACTGAAGCTTTCTTT.

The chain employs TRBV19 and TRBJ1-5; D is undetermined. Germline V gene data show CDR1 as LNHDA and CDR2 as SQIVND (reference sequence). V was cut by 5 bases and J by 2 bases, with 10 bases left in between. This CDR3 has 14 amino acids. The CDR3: CASSLKSGNQPQHF. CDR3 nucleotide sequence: TGTGCCAGTAGTCTAAAGTCGGGCAATCAGCCCCAGCATTTT.

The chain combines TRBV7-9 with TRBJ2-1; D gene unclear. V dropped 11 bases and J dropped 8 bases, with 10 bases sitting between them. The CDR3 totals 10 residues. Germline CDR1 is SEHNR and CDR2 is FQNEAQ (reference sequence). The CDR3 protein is CASAIYEQFF. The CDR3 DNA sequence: TGTGCCTCCGCGATCTATGAGCAGTTCTTC.

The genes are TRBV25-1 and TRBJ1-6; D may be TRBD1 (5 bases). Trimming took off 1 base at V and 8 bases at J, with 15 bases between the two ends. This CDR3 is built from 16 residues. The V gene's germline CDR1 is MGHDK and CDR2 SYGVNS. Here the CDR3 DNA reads TGTGCCAGCAGTGAATTGGGGGGGGTGGGAGATTCACCCCTCCACTTT. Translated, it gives CASSELGGVGDSPLHF.

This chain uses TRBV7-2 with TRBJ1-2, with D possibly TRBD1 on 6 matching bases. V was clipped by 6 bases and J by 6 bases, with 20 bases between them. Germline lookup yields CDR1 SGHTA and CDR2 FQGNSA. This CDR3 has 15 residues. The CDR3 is CASREPGPGAHGYTF. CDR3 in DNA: TGTGCCAGCAGGGAACCGGGACCAGGGGCGCATGGCTACACCTTC.